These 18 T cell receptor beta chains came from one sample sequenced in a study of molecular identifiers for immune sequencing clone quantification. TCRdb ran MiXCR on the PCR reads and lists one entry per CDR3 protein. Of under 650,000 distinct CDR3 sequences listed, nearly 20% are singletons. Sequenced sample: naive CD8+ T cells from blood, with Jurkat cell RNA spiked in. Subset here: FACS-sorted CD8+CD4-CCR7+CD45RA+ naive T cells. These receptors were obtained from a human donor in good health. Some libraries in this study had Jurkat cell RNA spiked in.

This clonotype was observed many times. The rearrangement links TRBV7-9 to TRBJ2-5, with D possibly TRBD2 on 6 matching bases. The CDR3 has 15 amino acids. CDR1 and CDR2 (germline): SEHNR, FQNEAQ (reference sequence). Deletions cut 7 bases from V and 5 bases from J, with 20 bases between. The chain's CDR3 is CASTTRVNGGETQYF. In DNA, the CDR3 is TGTGCCAGCACCACACGGGTGAATGGGGGGGAGACCCAGTACTTC.

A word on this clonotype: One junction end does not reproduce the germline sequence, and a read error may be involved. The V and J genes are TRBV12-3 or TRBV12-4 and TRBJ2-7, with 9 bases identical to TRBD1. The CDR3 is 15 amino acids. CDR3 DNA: TGTGCCAGCAGTTCTGGACAGGGGCTCACCTACGAGCAGCACTTC. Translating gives CASSSGQGLTYEQHF.

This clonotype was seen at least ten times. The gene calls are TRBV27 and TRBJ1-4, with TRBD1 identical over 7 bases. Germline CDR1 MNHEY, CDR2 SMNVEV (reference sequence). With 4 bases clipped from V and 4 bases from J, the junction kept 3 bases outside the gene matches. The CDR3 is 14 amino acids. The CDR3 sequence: CASSSTGSNEKLFF. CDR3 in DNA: TGTGCCAGCAGTTCGACAGGGAGTAATGAAAAACTGTTTTTT.

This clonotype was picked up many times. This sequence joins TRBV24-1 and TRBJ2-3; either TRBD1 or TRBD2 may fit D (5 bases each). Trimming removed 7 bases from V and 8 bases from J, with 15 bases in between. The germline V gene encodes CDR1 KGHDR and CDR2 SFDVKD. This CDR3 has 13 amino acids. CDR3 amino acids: CATRGDAVGTQYF. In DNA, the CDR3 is TGTGCCACCAGGGGGGATGCGGTCGGTACGCAGTATTTT.

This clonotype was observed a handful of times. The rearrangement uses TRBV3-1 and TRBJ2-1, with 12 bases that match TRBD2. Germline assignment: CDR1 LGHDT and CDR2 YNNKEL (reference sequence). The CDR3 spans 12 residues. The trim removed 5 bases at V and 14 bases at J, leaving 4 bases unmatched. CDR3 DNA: TGTGCCAGCAGCGAGACTAGCGGGAGTGAGTTCTTC. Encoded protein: CASSETSGSEFF.

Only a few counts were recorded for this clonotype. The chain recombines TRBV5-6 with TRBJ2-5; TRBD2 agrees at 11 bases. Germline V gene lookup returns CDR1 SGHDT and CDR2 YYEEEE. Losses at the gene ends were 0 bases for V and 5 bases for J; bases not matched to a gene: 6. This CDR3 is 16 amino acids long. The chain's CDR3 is CASSLELAGGGETQYF. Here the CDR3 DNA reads TGTGCCAGCAGCTTGGAGTTAGCGGGAGGGGGTGAGACCCAGTACTTC.

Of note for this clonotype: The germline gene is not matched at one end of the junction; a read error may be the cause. CDR3 coding DNA: TGTACCAGCAGTCCCCGGGGCAGTGAAGCTTTCTTT. This sequence encodes CTSSPRGSEAFF. V and J are TRBV28 and TRBJ1-1; tentatively, D is TRBD1 (5 bases). From germline, CDR1 is MDHEN and CDR2 SYDVKM. The CDR3 has 12 residues.

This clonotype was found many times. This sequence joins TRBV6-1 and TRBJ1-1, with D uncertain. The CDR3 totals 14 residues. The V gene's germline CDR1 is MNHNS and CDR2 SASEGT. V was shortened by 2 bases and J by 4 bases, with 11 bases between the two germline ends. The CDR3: CASSEYRDGTEAFF. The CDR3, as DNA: TGTGCCAGCAGTGAATACCGCGACGGCACTGAAGCTTTCTTT.

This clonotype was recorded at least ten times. CDR3 coding DNA: TGTGCCAGCAGCTTCGAGCCCTTTAGCTCCTACGAGCAGTACTTC. Its translation: CASSFEPFSSYEQYF. The chain uses TRBV11-2 and TRBJ2-7; D uncertain. This CDR3 is 15 amino acids long. V shed 3 bases and J shed 0 bases, with 12 bases lying between them. Germline CDR1 reads SGHAT; CDR2 reads FQNNGV.

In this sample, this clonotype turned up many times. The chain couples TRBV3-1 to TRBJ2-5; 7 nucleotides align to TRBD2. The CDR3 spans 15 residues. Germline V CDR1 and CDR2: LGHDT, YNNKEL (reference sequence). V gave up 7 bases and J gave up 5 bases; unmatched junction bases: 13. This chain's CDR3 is CASTYAGDSRETQYF. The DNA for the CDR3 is TGTGCCAGCACCTACGCGGGGGATTCTCGGGAGACCCAGTACTTC.

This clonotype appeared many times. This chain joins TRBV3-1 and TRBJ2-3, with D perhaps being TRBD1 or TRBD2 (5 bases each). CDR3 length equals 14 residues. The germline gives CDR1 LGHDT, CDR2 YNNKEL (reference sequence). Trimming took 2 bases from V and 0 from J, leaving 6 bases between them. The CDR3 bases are TGTGCCAGCAGCCAAAGGGACAGCACAGATACGCAGTATTTT. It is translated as CASSQRDSTDTQYF.

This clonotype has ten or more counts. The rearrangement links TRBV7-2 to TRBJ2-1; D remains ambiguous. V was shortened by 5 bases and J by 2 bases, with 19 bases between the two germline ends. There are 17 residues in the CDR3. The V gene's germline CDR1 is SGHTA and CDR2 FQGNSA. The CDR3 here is CASSPRPGERTYNEQFF. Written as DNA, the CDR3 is TGTGCCAGCAGCCCCCGGCCTGGAGAAAGGACCTACAATGAGCAGTTCTTC.

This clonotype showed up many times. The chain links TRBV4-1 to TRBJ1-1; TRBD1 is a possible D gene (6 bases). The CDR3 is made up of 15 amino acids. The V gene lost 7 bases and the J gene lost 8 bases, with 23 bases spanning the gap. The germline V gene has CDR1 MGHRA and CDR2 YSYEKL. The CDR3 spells CASNSLGARPTEAFF. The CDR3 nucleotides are TGCGCCAGCAACTCACTGGGGGCCCGTCCTACCGAAGCTTTCTTT.

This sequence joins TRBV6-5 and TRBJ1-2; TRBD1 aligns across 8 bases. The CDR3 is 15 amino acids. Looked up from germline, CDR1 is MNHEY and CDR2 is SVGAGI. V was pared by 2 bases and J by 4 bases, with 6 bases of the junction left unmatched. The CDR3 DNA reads TGTGCCAGCAGTTACGACAGGGGCGGAATCTATGGCTACACCTTC. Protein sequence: CASSYDRGGIYGYTF.

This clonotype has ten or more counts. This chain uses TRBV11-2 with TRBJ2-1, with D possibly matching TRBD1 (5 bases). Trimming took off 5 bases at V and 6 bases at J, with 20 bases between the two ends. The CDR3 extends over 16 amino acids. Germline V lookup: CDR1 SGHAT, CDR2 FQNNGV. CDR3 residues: CASSPFPDSLPNEQFF. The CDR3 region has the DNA TGTGCCAGCAGCCCCTTCCCCGACAGCCTCCCCAATGAGCAGTTCTTC.

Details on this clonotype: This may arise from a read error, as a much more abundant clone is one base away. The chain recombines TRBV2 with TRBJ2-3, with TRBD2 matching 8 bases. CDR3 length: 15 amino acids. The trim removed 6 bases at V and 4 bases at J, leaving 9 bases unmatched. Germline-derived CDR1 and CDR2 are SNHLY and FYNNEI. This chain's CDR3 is CASSRRTSSADTQYF. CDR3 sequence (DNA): TGTGCCAGCAGCCGACGGACTAGCAGTGCAGATACGCAGTATTTT.

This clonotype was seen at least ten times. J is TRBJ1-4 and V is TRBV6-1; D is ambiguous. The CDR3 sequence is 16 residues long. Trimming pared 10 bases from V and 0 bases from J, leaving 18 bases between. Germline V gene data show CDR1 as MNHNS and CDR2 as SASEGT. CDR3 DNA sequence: TGTGCCACCCGAGAGGGCTTTCTCGCAACTAATGAAAAACTGTTTTTT. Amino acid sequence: CATREGFLATNEKLFF.

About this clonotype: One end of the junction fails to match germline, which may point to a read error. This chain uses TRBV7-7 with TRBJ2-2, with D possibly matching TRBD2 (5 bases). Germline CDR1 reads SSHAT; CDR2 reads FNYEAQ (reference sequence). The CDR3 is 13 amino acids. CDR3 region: CASSEEVAGELFF. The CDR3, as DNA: TGTGCTAGCAGCGAGGAGGTAGCCGGGGAGCTGTTTTTT.